The 20 T cell receptor beta chains listed next were all sequenced from one sample in a study of blood T cell repertoires in COVID-19. Clones were read by immunoSEQ multiplex PCR, and TCRdb kept only the in-frame ones, dropping some. Among hundreds of thousands of clones, roughly 79% were seen once, and the ten largest hold 6% to 8%. Sequencing used peripheral blood. The receptor source for this set is a woman of 80 years or more with COVID-19, enrolled during active disease.

The chain joins TRBV27 to TRBJ2-7, with D perhaps matching TRBD2 (6 bases). Germline V lookup: CDR1 MNHEY, CDR2 SMNVEV (reference sequence). This CDR3 region has 13 residues. Deletions cut 3 bases from V and 6 bases from J, with 12 bases between. CDR3: CASSFWRESEQYF. For the CDR3, the DNA is TGTGCCAGCAGTTTCTGGAGGGAAAGCGAGCAGTACTTC.

The CDR3 coding sequence is TGTGCCAGCAGCCTCCAAGGGGGTCAGAAAGCTTTCTTT. It yields the protein CASSLQGGQKAFF. The rearrangement joins TRBV11-2 to TRBJ1-1, with D possibly being TRBD1 (6 bases). The CDR3 totals 13 residues. Germline V CDR1 and CDR2: SGHAT, FQNNGV. The V end was cut by 5 bases, the J end by 9 bases, with 16 bases between.

The rearrangement links TRBV11-2 to TRBJ2-5; D may be TRBD2 (6 bases). Trimming left V 1 base short and J 4 bases short, with 13 bases between. CDR3 size: 15 residues. Germline assignment: CDR1 SGHAT and CDR2 FQNNGV. The CDR3 sequence: CASSLGRGTSETQYF. CDR3 coding DNA: TGTGCCAGCAGCTTAGGTCGCGGGACGTCAGAGACCCAGTACTTC.

The rearrangement links TRBV5-1 to TRBJ2-3, with unresolved D. Germline V gene data show CDR1 as SGHRS and CDR2 as YFSETQ. This CDR3 region has 13 residues. Trimming took 0 bases from V and 6 from J, leaving 8 bases between them. This CDR3 reads CASSLERSDTQYF. The CDR3 coding sequence is TGCGCCAGCAGCTTGGAGAGGTCCGATACGCAGTATTTT.

The chain has TRBV9 and TRBJ1-2, with 8 bases fitting TRBD1. V gave up 1 base and J gave up 5 bases; unmatched junction bases: 1. The CDR3 spans 13 residues. Germline CDR1 reads SGDLS; CDR2 reads YYNGEE. This CDR3 is CASSVRTGYGYTF. The CDR3 DNA is TGTGCCAGCAGCGTAAGGACAGGGTATGGCTACACCTTC.

The gene calls are TRBV20-1 and TRBJ1-3; maybe TRBD1 (5 bases). The CDR3 runs to 11 residues. Germline CDR1 DFQATT, CDR2 SNEGSKA (reference sequence). The ends were cut back, 3 bases at V and 9 bases at J, with 9 bases in the middle. CDR3 DNA: TGCAGTGCTAGCGGCGGGGGCACCATATATTTT. Translated, it gives CSASGGGTIYF.

The rearrangement uses TRBV18 and TRBJ1-2; no definite D call. V shed 1 base and J shed 3 bases, with 9 bases lying between them. The CDR3 is 14 amino acids. CDR1 is KGHSH and CDR2 is LQKENI in the germline V gene. This CDR3 is CASSPLSVDYGYTF. The CDR3 nucleotides are TGTGCCAGCTCACCACTGTCGGTGGACTATGGCTACACCTTC.

A word on this clone: Other nucleotide sequences from this sample produce the same CDR3. The J gene is TRBJ1-2, the V gene TRBV5-1, with 8 bases identical to TRBD1. The CDR3 covers 12 residues. Per germline, CDR1 SGHRS and CDR2 YFSETQ. V gave up 0 bases and J gave up 8 bases; unmatched junction bases: 0. The CDR3 sequence: CASSLGTGGYTF. CDR3 DNA: TGCGCCAGCAGCTTGGGGACAGGGGGCTACACCTTC.

CDR3 DNA: TGTGCCTGGGTAGGAGGGACTGAAGCTTTCTTT. It yields the protein CAWVGGTEAFF. The V call is TRBV30, the J call TRBJ1-1; no clear D gene. Trimming shortened V by 5 bases and J by 5 bases, and 9 bases separated the two germline ends. Germline CDR1 is GTSNPN and CDR2 is SVGIG (reference sequence). This CDR3 comprises 11 residues. The full variable domain, in which reference TRBV30 and TRBJ1-1 provide the parts outside the CDR3, is SQTIHQWPATLVQPVGSPLSLECTVEGTSNPNLYWYRQAAGRGLQLLFYSVGIGQISSEVPQNLSASRPQDRQFILSSKKLLLSDSGFYLCAWVGGTEAFFGQGTRLTVV.

The V and J genes are TRBV9 and TRBJ2-2; unclear D gene. The CDR3 sequence is 13 residues long. V lost 2 bases and J lost 3, with 5 bases in between. Germline V gene data show CDR1 as SGDLS and CDR2 as YYNGEE. The CDR3 spells CASSVRDTGELFF. CDR3 DNA: TGTGCCAGCAGCGTTCGAGACACCGGGGAGCTGTTTTTT.

This chain joins TRBV27 and TRBJ1-3; D not resolved. V lost 1 base, J lost 2 bases, and 18 bases lay in between. This CDR3 is 18 amino acids long. Germline lookup yields CDR1 MNHEY and CDR2 SMNVEV (reference sequence). The chain's CDR3 is CASSLYGRLTPAGNTIYF. The CDR3 DNA sequence: TGTGCCAGCAGTTTATACGGCAGGTTAACACCGGCTGGAAACACCATATATTTT.

The genes are TRBV19 and TRBJ2-2; TRBD1 matches 9 bases. The V segment lost 6 bases and the J segment 3 bases; nucleotides outside the gene matches: 11. The germline V gene has CDR1 LNHDA and CDR2 SQIVND (reference sequence). The CDR3 runs 17 residues. This CDR3 reads CASSQKIGTGYTGELFF. DNA for the CDR3: TGTGCCAGTAGCCAAAAAATAGGGACAGGGTACACCGGGGAGCTGTTTTTT.

The chain links TRBV19 to TRBJ2-7; D possibly corresponds to TRBD2 (5 bases). The CDR3 is 16 amino acids. Germline CDR1 reads LNHDA; CDR2 reads SQIVND (reference sequence). Trimming cost V 2 bases and J 1 base, with 15 bases left between them. The CDR3 sequence is CASSINGGYTSYEQYF. Here the CDR3 DNA reads TGTGCCAGTAGTATAAATGGAGGCTACACTTCCTACGAGCAGTACTTC.

The chain joins TRBV28 to TRBJ1-2, with 7 nucleotides matching TRBD1. Germline trimming cut 3 bases from V and 5 bases from J; bases unmatched to any gene: 3. There are 13 residues in the CDR3. The germline gives CDR1 MDHEN, CDR2 SYDVKM. The CDR3 DNA follows: TGTGCCAGCAGTTTCGACAGGGATTATGGCTACACCTTC. Encoded protein: CASSFDRDYGYTF.

V is TRBV5-1 and J is TRBJ1-2, with 7 bases matching TRBD1. CDR3 length: 16 residues. Germline V lookup: CDR1 SGHRS, CDR2 YFSETQ. With V trimmed by 4 bases and J by 7 bases, 16 bases remained unmatched. The CDR3 DNA reads as TGCGCCAGCAGCATCACAGGGGAAGGGTGGGGTCCTGGCTACACCTTC. It encodes CASSITGEGWGPGYTF.

The chain links TRBV2 to TRBJ2-6, with TRBD2 matching 7 bases. This CDR3 spans 15 amino acids. The germline CDR1 and CDR2 sequences are SNHLY and FYNNEI. Trimming removed 7 bases from V and 0 bases from J; junction bases left unmatched: 3. The CDR3 sequence: CASTGGSSGANVLTF. CDR3 sequence (DNA): TGTGCCAGCACCGGGGGGTCCTCTGGGGCCAACGTCCTGACTTTC.

This clone has a handful of counts. The rearrangement links TRBV5-6 to TRBJ2-1; D is uncertain. The germline V gene has CDR1 SGHDT and CDR2 YYEEEE. The CDR3 totals 13 residues. V lost 6 bases and J lost 8, with 15 bases in between. CDR3 residues: CASTMLEVDEQFF. CDR3 nucleotide sequence: TGTGCCAGCACCATGCTAGAGGTCGATGAGCAGTTCTTC.

V usage is TRBV29-1 and J usage is TRBJ2-3; 9 nucleotides line up with TRBD1. Germline V CDR1 and CDR2: SQVTM, ANQGSEA. The CDR3 has 15 amino acids. V lost 8 bases and J lost 3; bases outside the gene matches: 12. CDR3 nucleotides: TGCAGCCAATCTCCGGGACAGGGTGTTACAGATACGCAGTATTTT. Protein sequence: CSQSPGQGVTDTQYF.

CDR3 region: CASKERGTEETQYF. The CDR3, as DNA: TGCGCCAGCAAGGAAAGGGGGACAGAAGAGACCCAGTACTTC. The chain links TRBV10-1 to TRBJ2-5; TRBD1 matches at 7 bases. CDR1 and CDR2 (germline): WNHNN, SYGVQD (reference sequence). This CDR3 spans 14 amino acids. V dropped 7 bases and J dropped 3; count of bases not matched to a gene: 8.

DNA of the CDR3: TGTGCCAGCAGCTTAGGCCTACAGGGGAAGGGGTACCAAGAGACCCAGTACTTC. Translating it yields CASSLGLQGKGYQETQYF. This rearrangement joins TRBV11-3 to TRBJ2-5, with 7 bases identical to TRBD1. The CDR3 spans 18 residues. The germline V gene encodes CDR1 SGHNT and CDR2 YENEEA. V trimming: 1 base; J trimming: 0 bases; junction bases outside the gene matches: 11. Full variable domain (remainder filled in from reference TRBV11-3 and TRBJ2-5): EAGVVQSPRYKIIEKKQPVAFWCNPISGHNTLYWYLQNLGQGPELLIRYENEEAVDDSQLPKDRFSAERLKGVDSTLKIQPAELGDSAVYLCASSLGLQGKGYQETQYFGPGTRLLVL.